This section outlines one T cell receptor beta chain sequence together with its context. The data belong to a study of blood T cell repertoires in COVID-19. This CDR3 is 16 amino acids long. After removal of 3 bases from V and 6 bases from J, the junction contained 12 bases not matched to a gene. Germline CDR1 is SGHNT and CDR2 is YYREEE (reference sequence). The data were produced by immunoSEQ multiplex PCR, yet TCRdb's version contains in-frame clones alone and is incomplete. The sample holds 90,000 to 95,000 clones, 70% to 90% seen once. The receptor comes from an elderly woman with active COVID-19. The chain uses TRBV5-4 and TRBJ2-5, with 9 bases fitting TRBD2. Sequencing used peripheral blood. The CDR3 nucleotides are TGTGCCAGCAGCTCCAATCTAGCGGGGAGGGGACAGACCCAGTACTTC. Protein sequence: CASSSNLAGRGQTQYF.